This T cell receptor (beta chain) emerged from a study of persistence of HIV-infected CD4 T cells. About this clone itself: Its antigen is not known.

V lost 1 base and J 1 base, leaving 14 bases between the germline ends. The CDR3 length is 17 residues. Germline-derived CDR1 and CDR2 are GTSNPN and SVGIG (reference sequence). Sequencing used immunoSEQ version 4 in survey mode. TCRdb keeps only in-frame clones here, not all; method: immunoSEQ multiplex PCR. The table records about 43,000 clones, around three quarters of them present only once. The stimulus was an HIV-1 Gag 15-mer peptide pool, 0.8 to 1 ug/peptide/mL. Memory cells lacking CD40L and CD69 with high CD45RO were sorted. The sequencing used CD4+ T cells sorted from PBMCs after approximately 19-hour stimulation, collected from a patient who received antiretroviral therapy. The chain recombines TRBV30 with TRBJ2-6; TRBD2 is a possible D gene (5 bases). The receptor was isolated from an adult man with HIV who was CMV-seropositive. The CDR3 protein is CAWSGGVFGSGANVLTF. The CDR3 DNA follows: TGTGCCTGGAGTGGGGGAGTCTTCGGGTCTGGGGCCAACGTCCTGACTTTC.